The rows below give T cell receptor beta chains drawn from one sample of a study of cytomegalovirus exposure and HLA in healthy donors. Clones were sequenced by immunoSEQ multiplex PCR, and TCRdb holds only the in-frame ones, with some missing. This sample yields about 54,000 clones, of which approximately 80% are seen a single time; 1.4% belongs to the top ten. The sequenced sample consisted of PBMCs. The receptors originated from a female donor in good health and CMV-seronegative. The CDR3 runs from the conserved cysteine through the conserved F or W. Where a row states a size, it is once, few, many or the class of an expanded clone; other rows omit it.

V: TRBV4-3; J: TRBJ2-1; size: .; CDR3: CASSQELAGASYNEQFF
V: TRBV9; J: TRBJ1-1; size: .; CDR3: CASSVAGNTEAFF
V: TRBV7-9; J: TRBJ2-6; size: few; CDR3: CASSERGPGANVLTF
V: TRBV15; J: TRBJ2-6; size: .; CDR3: CATSDRDTVSGANVLTF
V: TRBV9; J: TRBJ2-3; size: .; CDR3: CASSALAGFTDTQYF
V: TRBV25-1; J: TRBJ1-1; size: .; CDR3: CASNRGTEAFF
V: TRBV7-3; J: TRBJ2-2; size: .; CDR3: CASSRGGAGNTGELFF
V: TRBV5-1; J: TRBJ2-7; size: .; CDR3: CASSFSGGSYEQYF
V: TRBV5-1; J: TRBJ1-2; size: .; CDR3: CASSSQGSYGYTF
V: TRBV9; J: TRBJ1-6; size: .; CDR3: CASSPGGNYSPLHF
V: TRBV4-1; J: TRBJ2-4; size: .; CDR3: CASSQGLAERNIQYF
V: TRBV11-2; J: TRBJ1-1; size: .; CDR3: CASSFRQGANTEAFF
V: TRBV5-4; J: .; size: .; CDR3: CASSLGDRESYEQYF
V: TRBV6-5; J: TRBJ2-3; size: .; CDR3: CASSYRSSTDTQYF
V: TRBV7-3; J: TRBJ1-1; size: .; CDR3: CASSFQGHTEAFF
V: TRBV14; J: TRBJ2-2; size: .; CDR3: CASSPPTGMDTGELFF
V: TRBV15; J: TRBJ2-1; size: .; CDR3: CATSPQGTSRGVNEQFF
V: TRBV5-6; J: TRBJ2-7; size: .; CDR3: CASSPQVAGCEQYF
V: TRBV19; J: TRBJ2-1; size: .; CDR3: CASSPGQGWDEQFF
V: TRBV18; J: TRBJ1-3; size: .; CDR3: CASSPPDRGISGNTIYF
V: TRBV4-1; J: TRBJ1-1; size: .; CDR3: CASSSSGGSVTEAFF
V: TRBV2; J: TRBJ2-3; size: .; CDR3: CASSETAGDRDTQYF
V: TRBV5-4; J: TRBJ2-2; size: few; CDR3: CASSQGGLAGGPGAGELFF
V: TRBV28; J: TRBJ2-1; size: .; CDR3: CASSSQAGSSYNEQFF
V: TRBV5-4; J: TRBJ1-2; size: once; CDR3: CASSPDSNYGYTF
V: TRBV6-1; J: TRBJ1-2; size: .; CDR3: CASNAGGYGYTF
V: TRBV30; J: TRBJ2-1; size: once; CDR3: CAWSVVPRGPNNEQFF
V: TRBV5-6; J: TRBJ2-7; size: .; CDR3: CASSLVFIGTGDRYEQYF
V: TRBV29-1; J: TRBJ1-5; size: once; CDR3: CSVAGSNQPQHF
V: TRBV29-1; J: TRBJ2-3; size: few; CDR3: CSVSTGITDTQYF
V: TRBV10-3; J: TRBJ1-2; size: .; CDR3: CAIAGQFNYGYTF
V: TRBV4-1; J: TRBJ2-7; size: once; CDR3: CASSQDSAGTYEQYF
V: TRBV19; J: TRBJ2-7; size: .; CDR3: CASSTPGRASYEQYF
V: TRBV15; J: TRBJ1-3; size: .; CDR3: CATSRDRGTGNTIYF
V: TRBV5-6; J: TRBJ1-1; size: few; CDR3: CASSAGGGEAFF
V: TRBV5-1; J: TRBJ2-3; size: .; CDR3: CASSLTGFSTDTQYF
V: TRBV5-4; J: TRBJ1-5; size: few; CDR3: CASSLNGGWGQPQHF
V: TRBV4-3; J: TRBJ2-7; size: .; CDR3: CASSQDLEGHEQYF
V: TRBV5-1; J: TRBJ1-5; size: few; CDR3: CASSSEPTGTYNQPQHF
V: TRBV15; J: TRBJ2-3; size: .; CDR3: CATSRIGLAGTSSTDTQYF